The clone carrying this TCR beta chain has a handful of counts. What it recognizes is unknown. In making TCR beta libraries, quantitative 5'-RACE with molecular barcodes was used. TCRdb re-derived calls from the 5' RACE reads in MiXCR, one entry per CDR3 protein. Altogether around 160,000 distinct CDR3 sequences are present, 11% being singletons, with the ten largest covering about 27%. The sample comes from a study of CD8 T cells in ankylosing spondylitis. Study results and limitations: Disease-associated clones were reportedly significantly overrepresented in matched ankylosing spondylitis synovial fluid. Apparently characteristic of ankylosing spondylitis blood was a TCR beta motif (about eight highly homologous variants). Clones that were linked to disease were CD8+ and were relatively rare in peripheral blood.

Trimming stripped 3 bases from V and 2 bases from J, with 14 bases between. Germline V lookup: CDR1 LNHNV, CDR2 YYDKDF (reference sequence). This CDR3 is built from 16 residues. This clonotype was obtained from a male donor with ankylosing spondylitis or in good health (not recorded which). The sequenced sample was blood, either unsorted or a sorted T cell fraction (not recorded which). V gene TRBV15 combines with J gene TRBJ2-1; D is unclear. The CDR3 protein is CATSSQVRRPYNEQFF. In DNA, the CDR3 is TGTGCCACCAGCAGTCAAGTACGGCGGCCCTACAATGAGCAGTTCTTC.